One sample yielded the 9 T cell receptor beta chains listed below, sequenced in a study of PD-1 blockade in mismatch repair-deficient tumors. The repertoire was sequenced with immunoSEQ multiplex PCR; TCRdb's copy has only in-frame clones and lacks some. The sample consists of over 75,000 clones, roughly 80% of them appearing once. The specimen was peripheral blood, collected 12 weeks after starting pembrolizumab. These receptors all stem from an adult with mismatch repair-deficient cancer.

CDR3 coding DNA: TGTGCCAGCAGCCCCAGGACAGGAGGCTACGAGCAGTACTTC. Protein sequence: CASSPRTGGYEQYF. This chain links TRBV7-2 with TRBJ2-7, with 7 bases that match TRBD1. CDR3 size: 14 residues. Germline V lookup: CDR1 SGHTA, CDR2 FQGNSA. V shed 5 bases, J shed 3 bases, and the junction held 7 bases outside the gene matches. Drawing the rest from reference TRBV7-2 and TRBJ2-7, the complete variable domain is GAGVSQSPSNKVTEKGKDVELRCDPISGHTALYWYRQSLGQGLEFLIYFQGNSAPDKSGLPSDRFSAERTGGSVSTLTIQRTQQEDSAVYLCASSPRTGGYEQYFGPGTRLTVT.

The rearrangement joins TRBV19 to TRBJ2-1; D is unclear. V lost 3 bases and J 0 bases, leaving 3 bases between the germline ends. Germline assignment: CDR1 LNHDA and CDR2 SQIVND (reference sequence). The CDR3 length is 13 residues. CDR3 in amino acids: CASSMSSYNEQFF. The CDR3 DNA follows: TGTGCCAGTAGTATGAGCTCCTACAATGAGCAGTTCTTC.

The rearrangement joins TRBV6-4 to TRBJ1-2; 9 bases map to TRBD1. From germline, CDR1 is MRHNA and CDR2 SNTAGT. CDR3 length: 16 amino acids. V shed 2 bases, J shed 4 bases, and the junction held 8 bases outside the gene matches. The CDR3 region has the DNA TGTGCCAGCAGTGACGGTAACAGGGGGCGAGCCTATGGCTACACCTTC. Its translation is CASSDGNRGRAYGYTF.

CDR3 sequence reads: CASSLEGGRSYNEQFF. CDR3 coding DNA: TGTGCCAGCAGCTTGGAGGGCGGGAGGTCCTACAATGAGCAGTTCTTC. The chain employs TRBV5-4 and TRBJ2-1, with 8 positions matching TRBD2. Germline trimming cut 0 bases from V and 1 base from J; bases unmatched to any gene: 3. This CDR3 has 16 amino acids. Germline V gene lookup returns CDR1 SGHNT and CDR2 YYREEE (reference sequence).

This chain links TRBV11-3 with TRBJ2-3, with no clear D. Germline V CDR1 and CDR2: SGHNT, YENEEA. V gave up 0 bases and J gave up 3 bases, with 7 bases separating them. The CDR3 is 14 amino acids. The DNA for the CDR3 is TGTGCCAGCAGCTTAGATCCCGGGACAGATACGCAGTATTTT. Translated, it gives CASSLDPGTDTQYF.

This rearrangement joins TRBV30 to TRBJ2-1; D possibly corresponds to TRBD2 (5 bases). Germline V gene sequence: CDR1 GTSNPN, CDR2 SVGIG (reference sequence). This CDR3 region has 14 residues. Trimming removed 0 bases from V and 5 bases from J, with 11 bases in between. The CDR3 reads CAWSVGVVNNEQFF. CDR3 DNA sequence: TGTGCCTGGAGTGTCGGGGTCGTCAACAATGAGCAGTTCTTC.

The rearrangement links TRBV6-5 to TRBJ1-1; TRBD1 is a possible D gene (5 bases). This CDR3 spans 12 amino acids. Trimming took off 5 bases at V and 7 bases at J, with 11 bases between the two ends. CDR1 is MNHEY, CDR2 SVGAGI, per germline. In DNA form, the CDR3 reads TGTGCCAGCAGTCAGGGACCGAGTGAAGCTTTCTTT. Its translation is CASSQGPSEAFF.

The chain employs TRBV6-1 and TRBJ1-2; 9 nucleotides match TRBD1. There are 14 residues in the CDR3. V dropped 2 bases and J dropped 8; count of bases not matched to a gene: 6. Germline lookup yields CDR1 MNHNS and CDR2 SASEGT. CDR3 bases: TGTGCCAGCAGTGAAATGACAGGGGGTGAAGGCTACACCTTC. Protein product: CASSEMTGGEGYTF.

The V gene is TRBV7-9, the J gene TRBJ2-7, with D perhaps matching TRBD2 (5 bases). This CDR3 spans 12 amino acids. Germline CDR1 SEHNR, CDR2 FQNEAQ (reference sequence). Trimming shortened V by 3 bases and J by 6 bases, and 9 bases separated the two germline ends. The CDR3 spells CASSFGVSEQYF. The DNA for the CDR3 is TGTGCCAGCAGCTTCGGGGTTAGCGAGCAGTACTTC.